Given below is one T cell receptor (beta chain) in context. This entry comes from a study of T cell clones after liver transplantation. Study-level background: In this trial, immunosuppression withdrawal was attempted within 2 years of liver transplant. Until 12-24 months post-transplant, subjects got standard immunosuppression and no induction.

The CDR3 is made up of 15 amino acids. Germline CDR1 reads SGHNT; CDR2 reads YYREEE (reference sequence). Trimming left V 4 bases short and J 0 bases short, with 10 bases between. Here immunoSEQ multiplex PCR was the method, and the copy in TCRdb shows in-frame clones only, minus some. This table holds fewer than 85,000 clones, 75% to 85% found once. This TCR derives from a human patient who received a liver transplant. T cells may partly derive from the graft donor. The V call is TRBV5-4, the J call TRBJ1-4; D not resolved. The sequences come from CD4+ T cells from blood, collected 12 months after liver transplant. CDR3 loop: CASSPGRSTNEKLFF. The CDR3 DNA is TGTGCCAGCAGCCCCGGACGGTCAACTAATGAAAAACTGTTTTTT.